One sample yielded the 2 T cell receptor beta chains listed below, sequenced in a study of T cell responses to AZD1222 COVID-19 vaccine. Sequenced by immunoSEQ multiplex PCR; TCRdb stores in-frame clones only, minus some. This sample has approximately 120,000 clones, with about 90% found just once. The sequenced sample was peripheral blood, obtained on day 0 of MenACWY control vaccination. All receptors derive from an adult in good health.

The rearrangement joins TRBV6-5 to TRBJ1-1; D not certain. The CDR3 contains 13 residues. The V end was cut by 6 bases, the J end by 6 bases, with 14 bases between. CDR1 is MNHEY and CDR2 is SVGAGI in the germline V gene. The CDR3 reads CASSPVDGAEAFF. The DNA for the CDR3 is TGTGCCAGCAGCCCCGTGGACGGAGCTGAAGCTTTCTTT.

The chain couples TRBV5-1 to TRBJ2-3; D is perhaps TRBD1 (6 bases). The V gene's germline CDR1 is SGHRS and CDR2 YFSETQ. Trimming cost V 4 bases and J 0 bases, with 21 bases left between them. The length of the CDR3 is 18 residues. The CDR3 is CASSPRPAGDWSTDTQYF. The CDR3 DNA follows: TGCGCCAGCAGCCCCCGTCCGGCAGGGGATTGGAGCACAGATACGCAGTATTTT.